The 2 T cell receptor beta chains below were found in one sample sequenced in a study of CD8+ T cells in alopecia areata. cDNA reverse transcribed from extracted RNA served as the sequencing template. This table comes from immunoSEQ multiplex PCR, and its TCRdb copy is limited to in-frame clones, with some not included. The data show about 180,000 clones, 45% to 60% seen once. This sample's treatment: oral pan-JAK inhibitor, 5-10 mg twice daily. The source material was CD8+ T cells sorted from blood, sampled at week 52, from a patient treated with tofacitinib. These receptors all stem from a human donor with alopecia areata.

The sample holds a few counts of this clone. The V and J genes are TRBV20-1 and TRBJ1-1; D unresolved. Germline-derived CDR1 and CDR2 are DFQATT and SNEGSKA (reference sequence). CDR3 length: 10 amino acids. V shed 8 bases and J shed 4 bases, with 8 bases lying between them. The CDR3 bases are TGCAGTAATATTGGCACTGAAGCTTTCTTT. This sequence encodes CSNIGTEAFF.

This sequence joins TRBV5-1 and TRBJ1-6; D remains unclear. Trimming pared 5 bases from V and 0 bases from J, leaving 9 bases between. CDR1 is SGHRS and CDR2 is YFSETQ in the germline V gene. The CDR3 is made up of 15 amino acids. CDR3 sequence: CASSSRSSYNSPLHF. CDR3 sequence (DNA): TGCGCCAGCAGTTCCCGGAGCTCCTATAATTCACCCCTCCACTTT. Drawing the rest from reference TRBV5-1 and TRBJ1-6, the complete variable domain is KAGVTQTPRYLIKTRGQQVTLSCSPISGHRSVSWYQQTPGQGLQFLFEYFSETQRNKGNFPGRFSGRQFSNSRSEMNVSTLELGDSALYLCASSSRSSYNSPLHFGNGTRLTVT.